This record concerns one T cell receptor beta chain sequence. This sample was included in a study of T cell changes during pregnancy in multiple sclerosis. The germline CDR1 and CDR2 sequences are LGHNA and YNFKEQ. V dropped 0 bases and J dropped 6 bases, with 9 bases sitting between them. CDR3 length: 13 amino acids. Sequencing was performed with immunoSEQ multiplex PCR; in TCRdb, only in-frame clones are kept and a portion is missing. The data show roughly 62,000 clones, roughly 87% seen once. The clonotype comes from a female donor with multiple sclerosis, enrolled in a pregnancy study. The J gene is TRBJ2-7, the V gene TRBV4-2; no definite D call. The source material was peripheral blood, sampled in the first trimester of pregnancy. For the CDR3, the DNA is TGTGCCAGCAGCCAAGAGGTTAGTCGCGAGCAGTACTTC. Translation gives CASSQEVSREQYF.